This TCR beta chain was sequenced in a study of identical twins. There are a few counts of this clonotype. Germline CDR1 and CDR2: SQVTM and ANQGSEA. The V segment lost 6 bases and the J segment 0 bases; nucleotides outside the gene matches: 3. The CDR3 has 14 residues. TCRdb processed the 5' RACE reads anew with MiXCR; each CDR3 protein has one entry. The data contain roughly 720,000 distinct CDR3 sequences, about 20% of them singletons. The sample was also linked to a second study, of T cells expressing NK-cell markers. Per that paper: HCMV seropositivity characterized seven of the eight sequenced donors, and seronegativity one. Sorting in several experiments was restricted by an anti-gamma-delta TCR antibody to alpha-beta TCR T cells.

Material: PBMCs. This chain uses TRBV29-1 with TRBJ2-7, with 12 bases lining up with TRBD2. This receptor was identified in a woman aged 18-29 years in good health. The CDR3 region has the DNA TGCAGCGTAGCGACTAGCGGGAGCTCCTACGAGCAGTACTTC. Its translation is CSVATSGSSYEQYF.